The 7 T cell receptor beta chains below all came from one sample that was sequenced in a study of T cell responses to AZD1222 COVID-19 vaccine. Sequenced by immunoSEQ multiplex PCR; TCRdb stores in-frame clones only, minus some. This table has about 140,000 clones, approximately 94% appearing once. The sample consisted of peripheral blood, taken on day 0 of AZD1222 vaccination. The receptor set was obtained from an adult in good health.

The gene calls are TRBV19 and TRBJ1-1; no reliable D call. The CDR3 totals 14 residues. The germline CDR1 and CDR2 sequences are LNHDA and SQIVND (reference sequence). The ends were cut back, 8 bases at V and 2 bases at J, with 15 bases in the middle. The CDR3 loop is CASSQSTRNTEAFF. CDR3 nucleotides: TGTGCCAGTTCCCAATCTACAAGAAACACTGAAGCTTTCTTT. Full variable domain (missing parts from reference TRBV19 and TRBJ1-1): DGGITQSPKYLFRKEGQNVTLSCEQNLNHDAMYWYRQDPGQGLRLIYYSQIVNDFQKGDIAEGYSVSREKKESFPLTVTSAQKNPTAFYLCASSQSTRNTEAFFGQGTRLTVV.

The CDR3 sequence: CASSILIQGLSGYTF. CDR3 DNA: TGTGCCAGCAGCATACTAATACAGGGGCTGAGTGGCTACACCTTC. The chain has TRBV7-9 and TRBJ1-2; 7 nucleotides line up with TRBD1. The junction had 13 bases not matched to a gene; V was cut back by 5 bases and J by 7 bases. Germline V lookup: CDR1 SEHNR, CDR2 FQNEAQ (reference sequence). The CDR3 spans 15 residues.

The chain is built from TRBV5-5 and TRBJ2-3, with 10 nucleotides matching TRBD2. The V gene end was trimmed by 0 bases and the J gene end by 6 bases; junction bases not matched to a gene: 4. This CDR3 has 15 residues. Germline lookup yields CDR1 SGHKS and CDR2 YYEKEE (reference sequence). CDR3 in DNA: TGTGCCAGCAGCTTGGCTTTTAGCGGGGGGGATACGCAGTATTTT. This codes for CASSLAFSGGDTQYF.

This clone was detected once. In DNA form, the CDR3 reads TGTGCCAGCAGCTTAGCTAGGGTCCCTTCTAACGAGCAGTACTTC. As protein: CASSLARVPSNEQYF. The chain has TRBV7-8 and TRBJ2-7; unclear D gene. Trimming took 0 bases from V and 5 from J, leaving 14 bases between them. The germline V gene has CDR1 SGHVS and CDR2 FQNEAQ. The CDR3 runs 15 residues.

In its sample, this clone was seen once. This sample includes further DNA sequences coding for the same CDR3. V gene TRBV27 combines with J gene TRBJ1-5, with D perhaps matching TRBD1 (6 bases). Between the trimmed V and J ends, which lost 2 bases and 1 base, there was a span of 6 bases. The germline V gene has CDR1 MNHEY and CDR2 SMNVEV (reference sequence). This CDR3 contains 14 residues. The chain's CDR3 is CASSLGQSNQPQHF. DNA for the CDR3: TGTGCCAGCAGTTTAGGACAGAGCAATCAGCCCCAGCATTTT.

The chain links TRBV7-2 to TRBJ2-7; a possible D gene is TRBD2 (6 bases). V was pared by 5 bases and J by 0 bases, with 20 bases between. Germline CDR1 reads SGHTA; CDR2 reads FQGNSA. The CDR3 contains 17 residues. Written as DNA, the CDR3 is TGTGCCAGCAGCGTCAGGGTTGGCGGGGCCCTCTCCTACGAGCAGTACTTC. This encodes CASSVRVGGALSYEQYF. The full variable domain, with the rest looked up from reference TRBV7-2 and TRBJ2-7, is GAGVSQSPSNKVTEKGKDVELRCDPISGHTALYWYRQSLGQGLEFLIYFQGNSAPDKSGLPSDRFSAERTGGSVSTLTIQRTQQEDSAVYLCASSVRVGGALSYEQYFGPGTRLTVT.

This rearrangement joins TRBV7-8 to TRBJ2-7; the match to TRBD1 covers 8 bases. Germline trimming cut 1 base from V and 3 bases from J; bases unmatched to any gene: 2. CDR1 and CDR2 (germline): SGHVS, FQNEAQ. This CDR3 is 14 amino acids long. The CDR3 here is CASSLGQGIYEQYF. The DNA of the CDR3 is TGTGCCAGCAGCTTAGGACAGGGGATCTACGAGCAGTACTTC.